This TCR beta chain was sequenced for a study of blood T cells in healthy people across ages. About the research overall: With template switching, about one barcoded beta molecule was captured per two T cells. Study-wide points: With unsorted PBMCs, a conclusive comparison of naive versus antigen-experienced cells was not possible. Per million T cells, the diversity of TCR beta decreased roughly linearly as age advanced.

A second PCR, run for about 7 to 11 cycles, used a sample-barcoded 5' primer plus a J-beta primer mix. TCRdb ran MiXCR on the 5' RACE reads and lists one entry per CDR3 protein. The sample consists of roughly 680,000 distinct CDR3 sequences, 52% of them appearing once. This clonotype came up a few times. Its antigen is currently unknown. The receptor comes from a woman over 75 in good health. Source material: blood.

CDR3 sequence: CSARLAGGRACNEQFF. The CDR3 DNA reads TGCAGTGCTAGACTAGCGGGAGGGAGAGCCTGCAATGAGCAGTTCTTC. This sequence joins TRBV20-1 and TRBJ2-1; 12 positions match TRBD2. Germline assignment: CDR1 DFQATT and CDR2 SNEGSKA (reference sequence). The CDR3 runs 16 residues. The ends lost 2 bases at V and 6 bases at J; junction bases unmatched: 8.